This TCR beta chain was recovered during a study of PD-1 blockade in classical Hodgkin lymphoma. This clone was found once. Its antigen is as yet unknown. Time point meaning: cycle 4 day 1 (C4D1), after 5 to 7 weeks of nivolumab. Every patient had relapsed following autologous stem cell transplantation, and cohorts differed in brentuximab vedotin exposure. The CDR3 totals 10 residues. The V gene lost 4 bases and the J gene lost 8 bases, with 8 bases spanning the gap. CDR1 and CDR2 (germline): SQVTM, ANQGSEA. Findings and caveats of the study: By cycle point C4D1, TCR diversity had risen significantly in CD4+ cells (but not CD8+ cells). Some patients started nivolumab under 1 year after ASCT, and they were excluded. Reports indicated that newly diagnosed patients had lower baseline TCR diversity than healthy donors did. There remain no defined causes for the repertoire differences, which possibly reflect disease activity or prior therapy.

Sequencing was performed with immunoSEQ multiplex PCR; in TCRdb, only in-frame clones are kept and a portion is missing. The sample has approximately 52,000 clones, 86% seen once. V and J are TRBV29-1 and TRBJ1-2, with D uncertain. The sequence derives from a human donor with classical Hodgkin lymphoma. This material consisted of peripheral blood mononuclear cells (PBMCs), taken before the fourth cycle of nivolumab. The CDR3 spells CSVVSEGYTF. CDR3 in DNA: TGCAGCGTTGTCAGTGAAGGCTACACCTTC. Looking up the rest from reference TRBV29-1 and TRBJ1-2 gives the full variable domain: SAVISQKPSRDICQRGTSLTIQCQVDSQVTMMFWYRQQPGQSLTLIATANQGSEATYESGFVIDKFPISRPNLTFSTLTVSNMSPEDSSIYLCSVVSEGYTFGSGTRLTVV.